What follows describes a single T cell receptor (beta chain). Its cognate antigen is unknown. The data derive from a study of graft-versus-host responses after intestinal transplantation. Intraepithelial plus lamina propria lymphocytes were released by processing graft tissue. Sequenced by immunoSEQ multiplex PCR; TCRdb stores in-frame clones only, minus some. The repertoire has around 15,000 clones, around three quarters of them found once; the top ten carry roughly 18%. Study results and limitations: The recipient marrow held GvH clones, and some of them showed up first in ileum or blood.

The TCR sequence derives from a human patient who received an intestinal transplant, so some T cells may come from the graft donor. The source was ileum tissue, collected 104 days after intestinal transplant.

The CDR3 spells CASSLWGSRMYNEQFF. CDR3 sequence (DNA): TGTGCCAGCAGTTTATGGGGGTCAAGAATGTACAATGAGCAGTTCTTC. The genes are TRBV27 and TRBJ2-1, with D perhaps assigned TRBD1 or TRBD2 (5 bases each). CDR1 and CDR2 from the germline V gene are MNHEY and SMNVEV (reference sequence). V was pared by 1 base and J by 4 bases, with 14 bases between. The CDR3 covers 16 residues.